This T cell receptor beta chain stems from a study of technical replicates of blood from a few donors. This CDR3 spans 15 amino acids. Germline loops: CDR1 LNHNV, CDR2 YYDKDF (reference sequence). Trimming stripped 0 bases from V and 1 base from J, with 9 bases between. Generated by immunoSEQ multiplex PCR, the TCRdb table keeps only in-frame clones and is missing some. The table records 100,000 or so clones, 90% to 97% of them present only once. This clone was observed a single time. The rearrangement links TRBV15 to TRBJ2-5; no firm D call. Sequencing was carried out using T cells isolated from PBMCs. This sequence originates from a human donor in good health. The chain's CDR3 is CATSRDLAIQETQYF. As DNA, the CDR3 is TGTGCCACCAGCAGAGATCTTGCGATCCAAGAGACCCAGTACTTC.